These T cell receptor beta chains were read from a single sample in a study of early T cells in non-severe SARS-CoV-2 infection. TCRdb reprocessed the 5' RACE reads with MiXCR, giving one entry per CDR3 protein. The sample carries more than 30,000 distinct CDR3 sequences, around 7% recorded once. The source was whole blood, collected at baseline. These receptors all come from an adult who was a healthcare worker with PCR-confirmed SARS-CoV-2 infection or an uninfected control (not recorded which). The CDR3 runs from the conserved cysteine through the conserved F or W. Fields, in order: CDR3 DNA, CDR3 protein, clone size, J gene, V gene, D gene. D genes are given only for firm matches. Rows may omit the clone size; those that give it use once, few, many or a size class.

DNA: TGCGCCAGCAGCTTGGTGGACCCGGGACTCGGCCGATTC
CDR3: CASSLVDPGLGRF
size: -
J: TRBJ2-7
V: TRBV5-1
D: -

DNA: TGTGCCAGCAGCTTAGCTCTAAACAGGGAGAATGAGCAGTTCTTC
CDR3: CASSLALNRENEQFF
size: few
J: TRBJ2-1
V: TRBV11-3
D: -

DNA: TGCAGCGTTGAATTTTCCCGAAATCAGCCCCAGCATTTT
CDR3: CSVEFSRNQPQHF
size: -
J: TRBJ1-5
V: TRBV29-1
D: -

DNA: TGCAGTGCGATACGGCGACAGGTAAACACTGAAGCTTTCTTT
CDR3: CSAIRRQVNTEAFF
size: many
J: TRBJ1-1
V: TRBV20-1
D: -

DNA: TGTGCCAGCAGCTATGACAGCTACGAGCAGTACTTC
CDR3: CASSYDSYEQYF
size: medium-sized
J: TRBJ2-7
V: TRBV2
D: -

DNA: TGTGCCAGCTCACCAGGACTAGCGGGAAGGGATGAGCAGTTCTTC
CDR3: CASSPGLAGRDEQFF
size: many
J: TRBJ2-1
V: TRBV18
D: TRBD2

DNA: TGTGCCAGCAGTTTAGAAGAGACCCAGTACTTC
CDR3: CASSLEETQYF
size: many
J: TRBJ2-5
V: TRBV28
D: -

DNA: TGCAGTGCTAGCTTGATAGCGGGAGTCAGGGGAAATGAGCAGTTCTTC
CDR3: CSASLIAGVRGNEQFF
size: many
J: TRBJ2-1
V: TRBV20-1
D: TRBD2

DNA: TGTGCCAGTAGTATAGCACTAGCGAACTACGAGCAGTACTTC
CDR3: CASSIALANYEQYF
size: few
J: TRBJ2-7
V: TRBV19
D: TRBD2

DNA: TGCGCCAGCAGCTCTGCAGATACGCAGTATTTT
CDR3: CASSSADTQYF
size: many
J: TRBJ2-3
V: TRBV12-3/TRBV12-4
D: -

DNA: TGCGCCAGCAGCTTGGGGACTAGCGGTTGGACCGGGGAGCTGTTTTTT
CDR3: CASSLGTSGWTGELFF
size: -
J: TRBJ2-2
V: TRBV5-1
D: TRBD2

DNA: TGCAGTGCTCCCCCACCGAATCAGCCCCAGCATTTT
CDR3: CSAPPPNQPQHF
size: many
J: TRBJ1-5
V: TRBV20-1
D: -

DNA: TGTGCTAGCAGCCCTAGCGGTTGGGGTACCGGGGAGCTGTTTTTT
CDR3: CASSPSGWGTGELFF
size: -
J: TRBJ2-2
V: TRBV7-7
D: TRBD2

DNA: TGCAGCGTTGTAGCAGGGTGGTCCTACAATGAGCAGTTCTTC
CDR3: CSVVAGWSYNEQFF
size: many
J: TRBJ2-1
V: TRBV29-1
D: -

DNA: TGCAGTGCTAGAGGGGGCGCCGGGACTAGCTACAATGAGCAGTTCTTC
CDR3: CSARGGAGTSYNEQFF
size: -
J: TRBJ2-1
V: TRBV20-1
D: TRBD2

DNA: TGTGCCACCAGTAGTAGCGGGAGTGTGTCAGATACGCAGTATTTT
CDR3: CATSSSGSVSDTQYF
size: few
J: TRBJ2-3
V: TRBV24-1
D: TRBD2

DNA: TGTGCCAGCAGCTCAGGGGCCAACGTCCTGACTTTC
CDR3: CASSSGANVLTF
size: many
J: TRBJ2-6
V: TRBV7-2
D: -

DNA: TGTGCCAGCAGCTTAGTTTCCCTTCGGGCCTACAATGAGCAGTTCTTC
CDR3: CASSLVSLRAYNEQFF
size: many
J: TRBJ2-1
V: TRBV7-2
D: -

DNA: TGTGCCAGCAGCCCTAGCGGGGGCAAAGAGACCCAGTACTTC
CDR3: CASSPSGGKETQYF
size: many
J: TRBJ2-5
V: TRBV7-2
D: TRBD2